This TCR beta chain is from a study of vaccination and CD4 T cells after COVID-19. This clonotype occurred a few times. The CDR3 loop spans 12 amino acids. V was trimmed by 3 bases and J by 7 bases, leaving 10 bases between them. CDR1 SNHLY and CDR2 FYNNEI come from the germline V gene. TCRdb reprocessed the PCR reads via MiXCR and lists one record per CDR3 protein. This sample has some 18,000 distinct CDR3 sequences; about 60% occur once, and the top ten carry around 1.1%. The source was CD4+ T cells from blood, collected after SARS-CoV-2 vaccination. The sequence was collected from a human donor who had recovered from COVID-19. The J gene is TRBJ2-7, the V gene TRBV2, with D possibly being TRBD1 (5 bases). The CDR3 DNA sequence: TGTGCCAGCAGTGAGGGGCAGGAGGAGCAGTACTTC. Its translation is CASSEGQEEQYF.